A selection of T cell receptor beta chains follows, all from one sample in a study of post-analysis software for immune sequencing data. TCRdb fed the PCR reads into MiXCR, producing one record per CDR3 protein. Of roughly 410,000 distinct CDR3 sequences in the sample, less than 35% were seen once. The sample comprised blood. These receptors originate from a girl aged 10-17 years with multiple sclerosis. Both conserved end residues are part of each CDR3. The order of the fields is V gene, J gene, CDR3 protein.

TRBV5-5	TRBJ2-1	CASSLAPGTSVDNEQFF
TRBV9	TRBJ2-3	CASSVEGHTDTQYF
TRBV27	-	CASSPVGWHEQYF
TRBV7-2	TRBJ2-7	CASSLVPAKREQYF
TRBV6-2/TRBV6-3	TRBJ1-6	CASSYSNYRDSPLHF
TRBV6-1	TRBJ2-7	CATLSESKRSYEQYF
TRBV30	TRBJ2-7	CAWMVGPSSYEQYF
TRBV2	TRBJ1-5	CASREGLTGDQPQHF
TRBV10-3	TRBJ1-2	CTISEQNYGYTF
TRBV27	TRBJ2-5	CASSSTGTEETQYF
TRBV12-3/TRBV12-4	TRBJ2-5	CASSLLAGLETQYF
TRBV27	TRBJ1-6	CASSSGQGMSSPLHF
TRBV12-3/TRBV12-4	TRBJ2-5	CASSSWETQYF
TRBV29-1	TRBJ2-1	CSVEGAAGGAVTRSSFF
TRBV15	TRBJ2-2	CATSDQGSTGELFF
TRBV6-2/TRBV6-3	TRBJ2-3	CASSCPPPGSTDTQYF
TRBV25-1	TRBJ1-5	CASSPGHQGNQPQHF
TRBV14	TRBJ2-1	CASSQEGWGWGLAQFF
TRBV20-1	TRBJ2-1	CSAVLASYNEQFF
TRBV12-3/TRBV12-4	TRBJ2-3	CASSLYGGGSTDTQYF
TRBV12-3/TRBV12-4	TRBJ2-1	CASKGTSGSNEQFF
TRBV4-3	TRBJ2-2	CASSQDQGFAGELFF
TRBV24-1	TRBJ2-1	CATSVDGGGARVNEQFF
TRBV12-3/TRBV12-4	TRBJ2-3	CARTRSRGTDTQYF
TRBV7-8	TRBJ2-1	CASSLAASDPNNEQFF
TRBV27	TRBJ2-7	CASSSLLGRYEQYF
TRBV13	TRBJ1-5	CASSFSGQGGWPQHF
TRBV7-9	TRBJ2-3	CASIAGPNTDTQYF
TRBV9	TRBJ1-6	CASSVEGGGNSPLHF
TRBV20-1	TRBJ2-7	CSAGVGGWYEQYF
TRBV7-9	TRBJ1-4	CASSLDPGQYEKLFF
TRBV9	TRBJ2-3	CASSVEVVGGTDTQYF
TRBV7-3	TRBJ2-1	CASSPTSGGEQFF
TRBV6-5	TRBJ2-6	CASSYSYSRSGANVLTF
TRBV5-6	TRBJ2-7	CASSFSSGSLEQYF
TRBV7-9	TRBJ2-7	CTSSGLWQTSYEQYF
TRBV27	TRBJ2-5	CASSTSLRGETQYF
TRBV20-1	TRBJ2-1	CSVTPLVGRYNEQFF
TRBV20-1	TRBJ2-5	CSARRGIQETQYF
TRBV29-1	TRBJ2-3	CSLQSQGLLTDTQYF
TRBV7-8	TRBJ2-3	CASSLTLLAGAGDTQYF
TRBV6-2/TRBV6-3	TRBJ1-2	CASGQSGANYGYTF
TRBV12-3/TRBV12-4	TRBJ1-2	CASSFGGNGYTF
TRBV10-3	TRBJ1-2	CALRRGSGNGYTF
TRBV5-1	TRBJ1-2	CASSRGTSPYGYTF
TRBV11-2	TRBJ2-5	CASSARDRGQETQYF
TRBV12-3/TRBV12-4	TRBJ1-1	CASRPGGIPEAFF
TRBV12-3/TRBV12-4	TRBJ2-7	CASSSTATADEQYF
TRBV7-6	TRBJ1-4	CASSLSRGEKLFF
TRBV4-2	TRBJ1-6	CASSHSTGDRTSPLHF
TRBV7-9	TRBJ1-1	CASSWYTEAFF
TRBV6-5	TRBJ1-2	CASWASGKYYGYTF
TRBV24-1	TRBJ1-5	CATSDQRTVQPQHF
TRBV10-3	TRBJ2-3	CAISDSLAPGGDTQYF
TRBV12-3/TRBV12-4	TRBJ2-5	CASSLGKRGLAGGRGLRKTQYF